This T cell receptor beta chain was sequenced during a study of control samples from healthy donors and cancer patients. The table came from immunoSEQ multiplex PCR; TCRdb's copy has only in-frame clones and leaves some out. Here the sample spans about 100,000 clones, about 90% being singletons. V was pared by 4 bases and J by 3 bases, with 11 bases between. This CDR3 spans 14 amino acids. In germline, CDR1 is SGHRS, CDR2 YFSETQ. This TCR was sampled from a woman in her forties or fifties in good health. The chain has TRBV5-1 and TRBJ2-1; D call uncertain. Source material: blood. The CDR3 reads CASSEPLGYNEQFF. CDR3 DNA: TGCGCCAGCAGCGAACCTCTAGGCTACAATGAGCAGTTCTTC.